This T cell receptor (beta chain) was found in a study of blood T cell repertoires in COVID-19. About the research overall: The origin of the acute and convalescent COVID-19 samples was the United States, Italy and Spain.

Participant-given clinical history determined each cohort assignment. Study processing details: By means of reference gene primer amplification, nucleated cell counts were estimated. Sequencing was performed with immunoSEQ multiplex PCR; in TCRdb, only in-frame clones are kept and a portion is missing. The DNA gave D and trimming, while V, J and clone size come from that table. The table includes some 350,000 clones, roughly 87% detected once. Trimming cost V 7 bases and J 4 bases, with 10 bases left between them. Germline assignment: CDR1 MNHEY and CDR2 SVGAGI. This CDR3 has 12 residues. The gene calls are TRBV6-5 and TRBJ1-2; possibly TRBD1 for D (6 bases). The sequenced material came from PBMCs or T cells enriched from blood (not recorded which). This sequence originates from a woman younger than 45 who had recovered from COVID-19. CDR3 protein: CASTQGGYGYTF. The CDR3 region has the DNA TGTGCCAGCACCCAAGGGGGCTATGGCTACACCTTC.